This TCR beta chain stems from a study of vaccination and CD4 T cells after COVID-19. This clonotype was recorded a few times. The antigen remains undetermined. Treatment denoted: approximately nine-day PBMC culture with coronavirus spike peptide pools or control peptides (ViraFEST assay). The Oncomine TCR Beta short-read assay generated sequence data from the DNA of cultured CD4+ T cells. TCRdb redid the calling of the PCR reads with MiXCR, one entry per CDR3 protein. The sample has tens of thousands of distinct CDR3 sequences, 35% to 45% seen once. The CDR3 runs to 11 residues. Germline assignment: CDR1 DFQATT and CDR2 SNEGSKA (reference sequence). Trimming took 7 bases from V and 0 from J, leaving 7 bases between them.

The J gene is TRBJ2-7, the V gene TRBV20-1, with D unresolved. The sample here was CD4+ T cells from blood, cultured in vitro, taken before SARS-CoV-2 vaccination. The receptor's source is a human donor who had recovered from COVID-19. CDR3 nucleotides: TGCAGTGTCCAGAGCTCCTACGAGCAGTACTTC. It is translated as CSVQSSYEQYF.